Each of the 5 T cell receptor beta chains below was sequenced from the same sample in a study of CD8+ T cells in alopecia areata. The treatment is: oral pan-JAK inhibitor, 5-10 mg twice daily. RNA was isolated and reverse transcribed to cDNA, the sequencing template. The data were produced by immunoSEQ multiplex PCR, yet TCRdb's version contains in-frame clones alone and is incomplete. The top ten hold 5.7% of the sample, which has some 120,000 clones, about 59% seen once. Sequences were derived from CD4+ T cells sorted from blood, sampled at week 4, from a patient treated with tofacitinib. The receptor source for this set is a human donor with alopecia areata.

This clone came up a few times. The chain employs TRBV29-1 and TRBJ2-7; 11 positions agree with TRBD2. V shed 6 bases, J shed 3 bases, and the junction held 4 bases outside the gene matches. The CDR3 spans 13 residues. From germline, CDR1 is SQVTM and CDR2 ANQGSEA. CDR3 nucleotide sequence: TGCAGCGTCTCCGGGACTAGCGGCTACGAGCAGTACTTC. Translated, it gives CSVSGTSGYEQYF.

This clone was counted once. CDR3 nucleotides: TGTGCCAGCAGTGGTCCGTTCTCTGGGGCCAACGTCCTGACTTTC. Its protein is CASSGPFSGANVLTF. This chain connects TRBV27 to TRBJ2-6; no definite D call. CDR1 is MNHEY, CDR2 SMNVEV, per germline (reference sequence). The CDR3 has 15 amino acids. The ends were cut back, 5 bases at V and 0 bases at J, with 8 bases in the middle.

This clone came up a few times. The V call is TRBV5-4, the J call TRBJ2-7; the D is unclear. The CDR3 spans 13 residues. V lost 4 bases and J 0 bases, leaving 8 bases between the germline ends. CDR1 SGHNT and CDR2 YYREEE come from the germline V gene (reference sequence). CDR3 DNA: TGTGCCAGCAGCCTTGATTACTCCTACGAGCAGTACTTC. Amino acids: CASSLDYSYEQYF.

The CDR3 loop is CSVANMGTGNQNIQYF. The CDR3 DNA reads as TGCAGCGTTGCAAACATGGGGACAGGAAACCAAAACATTCAGTACTTC. The rearrangement uses TRBV29-1 and TRBJ2-4; 8 nucleotides line up with TRBD1. The CDR3 loop spans 16 amino acids. After removal of 4 bases from V and 5 bases from J, the junction contained 13 bases not matched to a gene. Germline CDR1 SQVTM, CDR2 ANQGSEA. Full variable domain (remainder filled in from reference TRBV29-1 and TRBJ2-4): SAVISQKPSRDICQRGTSLTIQCQVDSQVTMMFWYRQQPGQSLTLIATANQGSEATYESGFVIDKFPISRPNLTFSTLTVSNMSPEDSSIYLCSVANMGTGNQNIQYFGAGTRLSVL.

This clone appeared a few times. V gene TRBV29-1 combines with J gene TRBJ1-2; 9 bases match TRBD1. The V gene end was trimmed by 7 bases and the J gene end by 5 bases; junction bases not matched to a gene: 5. The CDR3 covers 12 residues. Germline lookup yields CDR1 SQVTM and CDR2 ANQGSEA. This chain's CDR3 is CSARTGVYGYTF. CDR3 DNA: TGCAGCGCCCGGACAGGGGTATATGGCTACACCTTC. Based on the CDR3 plus reference TRBV29-1 and TRBJ1-2, the full variable domain is SAVISQKPSRDICQRGTSLTIQCQVDSQVTMMFWYRQQPGQSLTLIATANQGSEATYESGFVIDKFPISRPNLTFSTLTVSNMSPEDSSIYLCSARTGVYGYTFGSGTRLTVV.